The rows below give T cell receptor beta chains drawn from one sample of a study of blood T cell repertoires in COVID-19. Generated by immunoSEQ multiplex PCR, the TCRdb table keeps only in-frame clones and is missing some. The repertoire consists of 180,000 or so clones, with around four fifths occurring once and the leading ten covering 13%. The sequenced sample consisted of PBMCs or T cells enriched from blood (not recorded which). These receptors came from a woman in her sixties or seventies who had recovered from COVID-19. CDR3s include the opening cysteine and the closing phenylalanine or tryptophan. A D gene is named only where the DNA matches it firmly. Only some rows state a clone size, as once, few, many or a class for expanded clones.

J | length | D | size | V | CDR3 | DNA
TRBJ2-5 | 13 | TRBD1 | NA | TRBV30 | CAWRNRGRETQYF | TGTGCCTGGAGAAACAGGGGTAGGGAGACCCAGTACTTC
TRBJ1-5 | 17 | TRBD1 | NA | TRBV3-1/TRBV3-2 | CASSQDQWTGAVQPQHF | TGTGCCAGCAGCCAAGATCAGTGGACAGGGGCGGTTCAGCCCCAGCATTTT
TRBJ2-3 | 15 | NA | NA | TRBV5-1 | CASSFREYKTDTQYF | TGCGCCAGCAGCTTCCGGGAATACAAAACAGATACGCAGTATTTT
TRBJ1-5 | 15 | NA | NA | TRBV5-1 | CASSVGTESNQPQHF | TGCGCCAGCAGCGTGGGGACTGAGAGCAATCAGCCCCAGCATTTT
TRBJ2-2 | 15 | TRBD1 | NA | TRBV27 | CASSLKTGVIGELFF | TGTGCCAGCAGTCTAAAGACAGGGGTCATCGGGGAGCTGTTTTTT
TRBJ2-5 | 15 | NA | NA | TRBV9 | CASSAKPLGGQTQYF | TGTGCCAGCAGCGCGAAGCCCCTCGGGGGGCAGACCCAGTACTTC
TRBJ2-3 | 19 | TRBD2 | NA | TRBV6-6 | CASSPRTGTSGGAADTQYF | TGTGCCAGCAGTCCACGCACCGGGACTAGCGGGGGGGCGGCAGATACGCAGTATTTT
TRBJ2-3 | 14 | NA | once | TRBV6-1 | CASSESPQTDTQYF | TGTGCCAGCAGTGAATCACCGCAGACAGATACGCAGTATTTT
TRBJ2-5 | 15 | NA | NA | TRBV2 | CASSARTRLEGTQYF | TGTGCCAGCAGCGCGAGAACCAGACTAGAAGGGACCCAGTACTTC
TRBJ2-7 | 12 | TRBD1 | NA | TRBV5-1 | CASSRQGAEQYF | TGCGCCAGCAGCCGACAGGGGGCCGAGCAGTACTTC
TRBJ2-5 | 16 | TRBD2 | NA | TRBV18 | CASSPLGLAGLETQYF | TGTGCCAGCTCACCGCTGGGACTAGCGGGGTTGGAGACCCAGTACTTC
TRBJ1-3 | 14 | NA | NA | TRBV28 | CASSLAQGGNTIYF | TGTGCCAGCAGTTTAGCACAGGGCGGAAACACCATATATTTT
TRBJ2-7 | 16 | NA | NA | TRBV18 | CASSPVSGLTVGEQYF | TGTGCCAGCTCACCAGTCTCTGGACTAACCGTGGGCGAGCAGTACTTC
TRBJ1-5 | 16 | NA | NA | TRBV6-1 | CASSAGIGGGNQPQHF | TGTGCCAGCAGTGCAGGGATTGGCGGTGGCAATCAGCCCCAGCATTTT
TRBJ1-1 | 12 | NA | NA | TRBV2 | CASSLLPTEAFF | TGTGCCAGCAGTCTACTACCTACTGAAGCTTTCTTT
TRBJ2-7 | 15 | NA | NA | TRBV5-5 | CASSSWEGVEGEQYF | TGTGCCAGCAGCTCCTGGGAGGGGGTGGAGGGTGAGCAGTACTTC
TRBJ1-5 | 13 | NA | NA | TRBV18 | CASSLGLGQPQHF | TGTGCCAGCTCGCTAGGTCTCGGTCAGCCCCAGCATTTT